The 20 T cell receptor beta chains below come from one sample, sequenced in a study of OX40 agonist ivuxolimab in advanced cancers. Sequenced by immunoSEQ multiplex PCR; TCRdb stores in-frame clones only, minus some. Altogether tens of thousands of clones are present, around 87% being singletons, with the ten largest covering over 0.3%. The sample was CD4+ or CD8+ T cells sorted from blood, taken in a trial of the OX40 agonist ivuxolimab. The source of these receptors is an adult with an advanced solid tumor such as melanoma, head and neck, liver or kidney cancer.

The V and J genes are TRBV5-8 and TRBJ2-2, with D possibly TRBD2 on 7 matching bases. CDR3 length: 15 amino acids. Germline CDR1 SGHTS, CDR2 YDEGEE. Trimming shortened V by 4 bases and J by 6 bases, and 16 bases separated the two germline ends. Written as DNA, the CDR3 is TGTGCCAGCAGCCCGCCGCGGGGGCGGGCCGGGGAGCTGTTTTTT. Translating gives CASSPPRGRAGELFF.

This clone showed up just once. V gene TRBV6-5 combines with J gene TRBJ1-3; D not resolved. V shed 4 bases and J shed 0 bases, with 13 bases lying between them. This CDR3 has 16 amino acids. Germline CDR1 MNHEY, CDR2 SVGAGI. The CDR3 protein is CASSSLTPLSGNTIYF. In DNA, the CDR3 is TGTGCCAGCAGTTCCCTGACCCCACTCTCTGGAAACACCATATATTTT.

V usage is TRBV4-1 and J usage is TRBJ1-6; no definite D call. Germline CDR1 MGHRA, CDR2 YSYEKL. V was trimmed by 0 bases and J by 6 bases, leaving 18 bases between them. This CDR3 comprises 18 residues. CDR3 bases: TGCGCCAGCAGCCAAGATGCATCAGGCCTCCGCGGTAATTCACCCCTCCACTTT. This translates into CASSQDASGLRGNSPLHF.

V and J are TRBV7-9 and TRBJ1-6, with unresolved D. Germline CDR1 and CDR2: SEHNR and FQNEAQ (reference sequence). This CDR3 comprises 13 residues. V shed 2 bases and J shed 3 bases, with 2 bases lying between them. The CDR3 sequence is CASSLSYNSPLHF. The CDR3 DNA follows: TGTGCCAGCAGCTTAAGCTATAATTCACCCCTCCACTTT. Drawing the rest from reference TRBV7-9 and TRBJ1-6, the complete variable domain is DTGVSQNPRHKITKRGQNVTFRCDPISEHNRLYWYRQTLGQGPEFLTYFQNEAQLEKSRLLSDRFSAERPKGSFSTLEIQRTEQGDSAMYLCASSLSYNSPLHFGNGTRLTVT.

This clone turned up a few times. This chain joins TRBV25-1 and TRBJ2-4; D remains unclear. The CDR3 spans 13 residues. Per germline, CDR1 MGHDK and CDR2 SYGVNS. Deletions cut 1 base from V and 7 bases from J, with 8 bases between. The CDR3 DNA reads as TGTGCCAGCAGTGAATCGGGCCTCAACATTCAGTACTTC. This gives the protein CASSESGLNIQYF. Full variable domain (rest looked up from reference TRBV25-1 and TRBJ2-4): EADIYQTPRYLVIGTGKKITLECSQTMGHDKMYWYQQDPGMELHLIHYSYGVNSTEKGDLSSESTVSRIRTEHFPLTLESARPSHTSQYLCASSESGLNIQYFGAGTRLSVL.

The V and J genes are TRBV7-2 and TRBJ1-5; the D gene is possibly TRBD1 (6 bases). This CDR3 is built from 12 residues. Germline CDR1 reads SGHTA; CDR2 reads FQGNSA. V gave up 5 bases and J gave up 6 bases, with 8 bases separating them. The CDR3 sequence: CASSPRGQPQHF. DNA of the CDR3: TGTGCCAGCAGCCCCAGGGGTCAGCCCCAGCATTTT. Using reference TRBV7-2 and TRBJ1-5 for the parts outside the CDR3, the full variable domain is GAGVSQSPSNKVTEKGKDVELRCDPISGHTALYWYRQSLGQGLEFLIYFQGNSAPDKSGLPSDRFSAERTGGSVSTLTIQRTQQEDSAVYLCASSPRGQPQHFGDGTRLSIL.

This clone was recorded once. The V call is TRBV7-9, the J call TRBJ1-2; tentative D call: TRBD1 (5 bases). Trimming cost V 1 base and J 4 bases, with 13 bases left between them. This CDR3 has 15 amino acids. Germline lookup yields CDR1 SEHNR and CDR2 FQNEAQ (reference sequence). The CDR3 bases are TGTGCCAGCAGCTTAGGGGGTCAGGGTTTCTATGGCTACACCTTC. Encoded protein: CASSLGGQGFYGYTF.

V usage is TRBV5-1 and J usage is TRBJ2-3; tentative D call: TRBD1 (5 bases). Looked up from germline, CDR1 is SGHRS and CDR2 is YFSETQ. V was trimmed by 3 bases and J by 2 bases, leaving 13 bases between them. This CDR3 is built from 15 residues. Written as DNA, the CDR3 is TGCGCCAGCAGCTCGCAGACAGTACCCACAGATACGCAGTATTTT. Its translation: CASSSQTVPTDTQYF.

The V call is TRBV7-6, the J call TRBJ2-1; 9 nucleotides match TRBD2. The CDR3 runs to 16 residues. From germline, CDR1 is SGHVS and CDR2 FNYEAQ. V gave up 1 base and J gave up 4 bases; unmatched junction bases: 5. The chain's CDR3 is CASSLGRGGSYNEQFF. The CDR3 DNA reads TGTGCCAGCAGCTTAGGGCGGGGGGGCTCGTACAATGAGCAGTTCTTC. The entire variable domain, with the rest obtained from reference TRBV7-6 and TRBJ2-1, is as follows: GAGVSQSPRYKVTKRGQDVALRCDPISGHVSLYWYRQALGQGPEFLTYFNYEAQQDKSGLPNDRFSAERPEGSISTLTIQRTEQRDSAMYRCASSLGRGGSYNEQFFGPGTRLTVL.

The gene calls are TRBV11-2 and TRBJ2-7, with D hard to call. Germline CDR1 reads SGHAT; CDR2 reads FQNNGV. The CDR3 has 14 amino acids. The V gene lost 3 bases and the J gene lost 2 bases, with 11 bases spanning the gap. CDR3 in DNA: TGTGCCAGCAGCTTCGGTCAGACACCCTACGAGCAGTACTTC. It specifies CASSFGQTPYEQYF.

The V gene is TRBV7-8, the J gene TRBJ1-2; 10 bases fit TRBD1. The ends lost 1 base at V and 5 bases at J; junction bases unmatched: 4. This CDR3 spans 15 amino acids. The germline gives CDR1 SGHVS, CDR2 FQNEAQ. The CDR3 loop reads CASSLGDRGRYGYTF. For the CDR3, the DNA is TGTGCCAGCAGCTTAGGGGACAGGGGACGGTATGGCTACACCTTC.

The chain combines TRBV19 with TRBJ1-1; 7 nucleotides match TRBD1. The CDR3 length is 16 residues. Per the germline V gene, CDR1 is LNHDA and CDR2 is SQIVND (reference sequence). Losses at the gene ends were 3 bases for V and 0 bases for J; bases not matched to a gene: 7. CDR3 protein: CASSITQDRMNTEAFF. The CDR3 DNA is TGTGCCAGTAGTATCACCCAGGACAGGATGAACACTGAAGCTTTCTTT.

The J gene is TRBJ2-6, the V gene TRBV7-2; D gene unclear. Germline V CDR1 and CDR2: SGHTA, FQGNSA. The CDR3 totals 16 residues. V lost 5 bases to trimming and J lost 2 bases, with 13 bases between them. The DNA for the CDR3 is TGTGCCAGCAGCCTCGGATGGAGAGCTGGGGCCAACGTCCTGACTTTC. Its translation is CASSLGWRAGANVLTF.

In this sample, this clone turned up once. The gene calls are TRBV5-4 and TRBJ2-2, with 8 bases fitting TRBD2. CDR3 length: 16 amino acids. Per the germline V gene, CDR1 is SGHNT and CDR2 is YYREEE (reference sequence). V shed 4 bases and J 2 bases; nucleotides not matched to a gene: 7. The chain's CDR3 is CASSRAGAYNTGELFF. Written as DNA, the CDR3 is TGTGCCAGCAGCCGAGCGGGGGCCTATAACACCGGGGAGCTGTTTTTT.

This chain links TRBV19 with TRBJ2-3; 11 positions match TRBD2. The CDR3 sequence is 15 residues long. Germline V CDR1 and CDR2: LNHDA, SQIVND (reference sequence). With V trimmed by 5 bases and J by 4 bases, 5 bases remained unmatched. This chain's CDR3 is CASSVSGGAADTQYF. CDR3 bases: TGTGCCAGTAGTGTTAGCGGGGGGGCAGCAGATACGCAGTATTTT.

V usage is TRBV7-6 and J usage is TRBJ2-5; 7 bases line up with TRBD2. Trimming cost V 0 bases and J 5 bases; bases outside gene matches: 0. There are 13 residues in the CDR3. The V gene's germline CDR1 is SGHVS and CDR2 FNYEAQ. CDR3 residues: CASSLAGGETQYF. The DNA for the CDR3 is TGTGCCAGCAGCTTAGCGGGGGGGGAGACCCAGTACTTC.

The CDR3: CAWSVGQYTDTQYF. The CDR3 DNA is TGTGCCTGGAGTGTCGGGCAGTACACAGATACGCAGTATTTT. V usage is TRBV30 and J usage is TRBJ2-3; D unclear. Germline V lookup: CDR1 GTSNPN, CDR2 SVGIG (reference sequence). The CDR3 spans 14 residues. The V and J ends lost 0 bases and 2 bases respectively, with 9 bases between them.

This clone was found a few times. The rearrangement uses TRBV5-1 and TRBJ1-2, with 12 bases identical to TRBD1. The V gene end was trimmed by 5 bases and the J gene end by 8 bases; junction bases not matched to a gene: 16. Germline assignment: CDR1 SGHRS and CDR2 YFSETQ. The CDR3 covers 17 residues. The CDR3 is CASRQTGTGGAGGGYTF. The CDR3 DNA reads TGCGCCAGCAGACAAACCGGGACAGGGGGCGCAGGCGGCGGCTACACCTTC.

This clone was observed a single time. V is TRBV2 and J is TRBJ2-5; D is perhaps TRBD1 (6 bases). This CDR3 is built from 11 residues. Trimming shortened V by 3 bases and J by 9 bases, and 8 bases separated the two germline ends. Germline CDR1 reads SNHLY; CDR2 reads FYNNEI. The CDR3 is CASSEDSSQYF. Here the CDR3 DNA reads TGTGCCAGCAGTGAGGACAGTTCCCAGTACTTC. Looking up the rest from reference TRBV2 and TRBJ2-5 gives the full variable domain: EPEVTQTPSHQVTQMGQEVILRCVPISNHLYFYWYRQILGQKVEFLVSFYNNEISEKSEIFDDQFSVERPDGSNFTLKIRSTKLEDSAMYFCASSEDSSQYFGPGTRLLVL.

This sequence joins TRBV18 and TRBJ2-7; D is possibly TRBD2 (6 bases). V was trimmed by 6 bases and J by 3 bases, leaving 15 bases between them. The germline V gene encodes CDR1 KGHSH and CDR2 LQKENI. The CDR3 is made up of 14 amino acids. CDR3 loop: CASSPGESVYEQYF. DNA for the CDR3: TGTGCCAGCTCCCCGGGAGAGAGCGTCTACGAGCAGTACTTC.